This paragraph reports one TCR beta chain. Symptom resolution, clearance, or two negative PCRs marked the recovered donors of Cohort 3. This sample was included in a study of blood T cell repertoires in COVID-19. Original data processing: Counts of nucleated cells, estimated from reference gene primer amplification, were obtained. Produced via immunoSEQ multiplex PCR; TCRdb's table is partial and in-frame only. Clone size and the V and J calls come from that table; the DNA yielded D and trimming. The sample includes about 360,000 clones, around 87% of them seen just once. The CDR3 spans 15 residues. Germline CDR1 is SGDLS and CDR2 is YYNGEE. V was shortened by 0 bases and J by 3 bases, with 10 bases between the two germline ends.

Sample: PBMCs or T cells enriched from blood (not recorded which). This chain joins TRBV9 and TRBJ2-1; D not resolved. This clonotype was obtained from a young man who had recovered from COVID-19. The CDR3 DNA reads TGTGCCAGCAGCGTAGGTGCGGAATTCTACAATGAGCAGTTCTTC. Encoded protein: CASSVGAEFYNEQFF.